The source of this TCR beta chain is a study of blood T cell repertoires in COVID-19 (dated by TCRdb to 2020 to 2021). At the level of the whole study: Collaborator samples came from the United States, Italy and Spain and covered acute and convalescent phases of COVID-19. The repertoires were released in a freely available public database meant as a resource for research on the immune response to SARS-CoV-2. Where available, HLA class I and class II types were taken from metadata supplied by the sample provider and were not determined by assay-based typing. The dataset comprised deeply sampled blood TCRbeta repertoires from subjects exposed to, actively infected with, or recovered from COVID-19. The material from the prospective study consisted of cDNA or gDNA derived from T cells, B-cell-depleted T cells, or PBMCs. The samples were drawn from the first 160 participants of the ongoing ImmuneRACE study and from roughly 1,300 subjects provided by 6 global collaborators. A de-identified subject ID, COVID-19 status, age in years and sex were almost always included in the sample metadata.

Whole blood was collected in K2EDTA tubes by collaborating institutions according to the institutions' own protocols. For TCRbeta analysis, collaborators shipped samples in one of three forms: frozen whole blood, isolated PBMCs, or DNA extracted from either of those sample types. Cut back by 3 bases and 7 bases, the V and J ends lie 12 bases apart. The CDR3 contains 13 residues, cysteine and phenylalanine counted. Just the 39-base CDR3 DNA is kept, in frame starting at base 1. TCRbeta CDR3 regions were amplified from genomic DNA using the immunoSEQ Assay, a bias-controlled multiplex PCR. On the study's bioinformatics: Nucleated cell counts per sample were estimated from amplification of reference gene primers within the assay. To quantify the absolute abundance of each unique TCRbeta CDR3 rearrangement, sequence reads were collapsed and filtered. For each sample, productive Simpson clonality was calculated as the square root of Simpson's diversity index across productive rearrangements. The table comes from immuneACCESS by way of TCRdb, which keeps in-frame sequences with V and J called. Part of the clones is missing from these tables; in studies checked, under half for an unresolved V gene and the rest for unknown reasons. V and J calls and clone size are given by that table; D and trimming were obtained from the DNA. Recorded for this sample are about 250,000 clones; around 82% of them occurred a single time. The ten largest account for roughly 4.9% of the sample.

Findings and caveats that apply to the study as a whole: Clinical and demographic metadata were provided uncurated, with the amount varying by source and participant.

Concerning this clone itself: No antigen is known for it. No base qualities exist here, and no much larger clone lies one base off it.

The source material was peripheral blood. Recombination connected TRBV12-3 or TRBV12-4 to TRBJ1-2; matching of 5 bases hints at TRBD1 as the D gene. This receptor was obtained from a woman of 80 years or more with active or convalescent COVID-19. The CDR3: CASSFGAGGGYTF. The DNA sequence is as follows: TGTGCCAGCAGTTTCGGGGCGGGGGGTGGCTACACCTTC.